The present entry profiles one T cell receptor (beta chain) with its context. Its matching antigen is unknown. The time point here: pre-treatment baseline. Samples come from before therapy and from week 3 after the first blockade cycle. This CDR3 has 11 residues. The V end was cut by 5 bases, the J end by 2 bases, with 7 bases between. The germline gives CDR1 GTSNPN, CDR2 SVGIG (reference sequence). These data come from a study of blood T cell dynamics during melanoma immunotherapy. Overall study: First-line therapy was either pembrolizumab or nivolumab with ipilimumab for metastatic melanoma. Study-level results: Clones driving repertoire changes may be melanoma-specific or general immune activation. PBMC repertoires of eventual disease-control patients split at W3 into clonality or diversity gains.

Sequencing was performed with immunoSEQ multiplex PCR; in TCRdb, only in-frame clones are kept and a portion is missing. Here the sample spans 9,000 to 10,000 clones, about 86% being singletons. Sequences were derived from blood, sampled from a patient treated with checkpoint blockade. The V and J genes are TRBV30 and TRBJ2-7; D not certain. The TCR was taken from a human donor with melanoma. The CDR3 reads CAWGDPYEQYF. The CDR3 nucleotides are TGTGCCTGGGGAGACCCCTACGAGCAGTACTTC.